This T cell receptor (beta chain) was found in a study of cytomegalovirus exposure and HLA in healthy donors. General observations from the study: According to the study, 160 or so TCR beta chains were cytomegalovirus-associated. For most TCR sequences rarity was the rule, although some public TCRs occurred in many donors. The classifier reportedly diagnosed cytomegalovirus status with high specificity and sensitivity.

This clone was observed once. As yet, its antigen is unknown. Amplification used 60 Vbeta primers and 13 Jbeta primers. Assay used: immunoSEQ multiplex PCR; TCRdb lists only in-frame clones, some missing. The table includes 150,000 or so clones, more than 8% detected once. With 2 bases removed from V and 3 bases from J, the gap between germline ends came to 12 bases. The CDR3 loop spans 14 amino acids. CDR1 is SGHNT, CDR2 YYREEE, per germline (reference sequence). The chain recombines TRBV5-4 with TRBJ2-7; D is ambiguous. This clonotype originated in a man aged 45-60 years in good health and CMV-seronegative. Sequencing used PBMCs. The CDR3 bases are TGTGCCAGCAGCTTAGAACCCCTATACTACGAGCAGTACTTC. This gives the protein CASSLEPLYYEQYF.